This T cell receptor (beta chain) was obtained from a study of blood T cell repertoires in COVID-19. Across the study: There were acute and convalescent COVID-19 samples, and they came from the United States, Italy and Spain. T cells, B-cell-depleted T cells, or PBMCs supplied cDNA or gDNA.

Per the authors' pipeline: Using reference gene primer amplification, nucleated cell counts were estimated. The protocol was immunoSEQ multiplex PCR, while the TCRdb copy is restricted to in-frame clones and leaves out a portion. Clone size and V and J calls were adopted from that table, with D and trimming inferred from the DNA. The sample holds hundreds of thousands of clones, around 85% seen once. Trimming cost V 4 bases and J 7 bases, with 11 bases left between them. The CDR3 contains 14 residues. CDR1 and CDR2 from the germline V gene are SGHVS and FNYEAQ. The chain has TRBV7-6 and TRBJ1-6; D gene ambiguous. Sequenced: peripheral blood. This TCR was sampled from a man aged 35 to 55 with acute or convalescent COVID-19. The CDR3 spells CASSSGSSNSPLHF. The CDR3 nucleotides read TGTGCCAGCAGCTCCGGGTCATCAAATTCACCCCTCCACTTT.